What follows are 32 T cell receptor beta chains derived from one specimen sequenced in a study of cytomegalovirus exposure and HLA in healthy donors. The study ran its PCR with 60 Vbeta and 13 Jbeta primers. The protocol was immunoSEQ multiplex PCR, while the TCRdb copy is restricted to in-frame clones and leaves out a portion. The sample has some 120,000 clones; 55% to 75% are singletons. Material: PBMCs. The receptors were gathered from a young man in good health and CMV-seropositive.

This chain joins TRBV2 and TRBJ2-1; 7 bases fit TRBD2. Germline CDR1 reads SNHLY; CDR2 reads FYNNEI. J lost 2 bases, V lost 7 bases, and 8 bases had no gene match. The CDR3 has 15 amino acids. The CDR3 nucleotides are TGTGCCAGCATCGAAGGTGGGGGGGCCTACAATGAGCAGTTCTTC. It codes for CASIEGGGAYNEQFF. Drawing the rest from reference TRBV2 and TRBJ2-1, the complete variable domain is EPEVTQTPSHQVTQMGQEVILRCVPISNHLYFYWYRQILGQKVEFLVSFYNNEISEKSEIFDDQFSVERPDGSNFTLKIRSTKLEDSAMYFCASIEGGGAYNEQFFGPGTRLTVL.

This clone occurred a few times. One junction end does not reproduce the germline sequence, and a read error may be involved. For the CDR3, the DNA is TGTGCCAGCAGGGATCCCGCAGGTACTGGGGCCAACGGCCTGACTTTC. This sequence encodes CASRDPAGTGANGLTF. The rearrangement joins TRBV5-4 to TRBJ2-6; a possible D gene is TRBD1 (5 bases). This CDR3 region has 16 residues. CDR1 and CDR2 from the germline V gene are SGHNT and YYREEE (reference sequence).

This chain uses TRBV9 with TRBJ2-1, with 9 bases that match TRBD2. The CDR3 totals 16 residues. The junction had 8 bases not matched to a gene; V was cut back by 0 bases and J by 7 bases. The germline gives CDR1 SGDLS, CDR2 YYNGEE. CDR3 DNA sequence: TGTGCCAGCAGCGTAGTCGACGGACTAGCGTCTAATGAGCAGTTCTTC. Translation: CASSVVDGLASNEQFF.

The CDR3 loop is CASSYSPSGDTGELFF. The CDR3 DNA reads TGTGCCAGCAGTTACTCGCCTAGCGGAGACACCGGGGAGCTGTTTTTT. The chain employs TRBV6-5 and TRBJ2-2, with 7 bases that match TRBD2. V was pared by 0 bases and J by 3 bases, with 4 bases of the junction left unmatched. Germline values: CDR1 MNHEY, CDR2 SVGAGI. The CDR3 spans 16 residues.

V and J are TRBV4-2 and TRBJ2-7; 12 bases are shared with TRBD2. This CDR3 has 19 residues. J was trimmed by 0 bases and V by 2 bases; bases with no gene match: 11. Germline lookup yields CDR1 LGHNA and CDR2 YNFKEQ. The CDR3 loop is CASSQRLGTSGRNSYEQYF. The CDR3 DNA sequence: TGTGCCAGCAGCCAAAGACTTGGGACTAGCGGGCGAAACTCCTACGAGCAGTACTTC.

The chain employs TRBV9 and TRBJ1-1; TRBD1 is a possible D gene (5 bases). The CDR3 is 14 residues long. The germline V and J ends were trimmed by 0 bases and 4 bases, with 10 bases remaining between them. Germline CDR1 SGDLS, CDR2 YYNGEE. CDR3 nucleotides: TGTGCCAGCAGCGTAGGGGGCGCGGCCACTGAAGCTTTCTTT. Translating gives CASSVGGAATEAFF.

This clone was observed a handful of times. This rearrangement joins TRBV11-2 to TRBJ1-2; TRBD1 matches at 7 bases. Germline values: CDR1 SGHAT, CDR2 FQNNGV. After removal of 4 bases from V and 4 bases from J, the junction contained 3 bases not matched to a gene. CDR3 length: 13 residues. In DNA, the CDR3 is TGTGCCAGCAGCTACGACAGGGCCTATGGCTACACCTTC. Its translation: CASSYDRAYGYTF.

The genes are TRBV7-8 and TRBJ1-6; D may be TRBD1 (5 bases). The CDR3 length is 15 residues. Germline V gene sequence: CDR1 SGHVS, CDR2 FQNEAQ. The V gene lost 3 bases and the J gene lost 6 bases, with 12 bases spanning the gap. This CDR3 is CASSFETGGNSPLHF. The CDR3 bases are TGTGCCAGCAGCTTTGAGACGGGGGGTAATTCACCCCTCCACTTT.

This clone was found a few times. This chain uses TRBV13 with TRBJ2-1; TRBD1 might be the D (6 bases). V was clipped by 7 bases and J by 7 bases, with 14 bases between them. The CDR3 has 13 residues. The germline V gene encodes CDR1 PRHDT and CDR2 FYEKMQ (reference sequence). The chain's CDR3 is CASNGRGGNEQFF. CDR3 in DNA: TGTGCCAGCAACGGCAGGGGCGGGAATGAGCAGTTCTTC.

The chain couples TRBV7-2 to TRBJ1-5, with D hard to call. From germline, CDR1 is SGHTA and CDR2 FQGNSA. This CDR3 comprises 13 residues. Between the trimmed V and J ends, which lost 6 bases and 7 bases, there was a span of 13 bases. The CDR3 loop is CASSPSGGQPQHF. CDR3 DNA: TGTGCCAGCAGTCCCTCAGGAGGACAGCCCCAGCATTTT.

The genes are TRBV6-5 and TRBJ1-2; no clear D gene. Germline lookup yields CDR1 MNHEY and CDR2 SVGAGI. The CDR3 extends over 12 amino acids. V lost 3 bases and J 7 bases, leaving 9 bases between the germline ends. This chain's CDR3 is CASSYGGSGYTF. As DNA, the CDR3 is TGTGCCAGCAGTTATGGAGGCAGTGGCTACACCTTC.

The chain couples TRBV27 to TRBJ2-1; 8 nucleotides line up with TRBD2. There are 15 residues in the CDR3. The germline CDR1 and CDR2 sequences are MNHEY and SMNVEV (reference sequence). With V trimmed by 5 bases and J by 3 bases, 6 bases remained unmatched. DNA for the CDR3: TGTGCCAGCAGTCCAGCGGGAGCGGGCTACAATGAGCAGTTCTTC. This encodes CASSPAGAGYNEQFF.

This chain links TRBV28 with TRBJ2-3; 7 bases map to TRBD2. The trim removed 4 bases at V and 0 bases at J, leaving 7 bases unmatched. The CDR3 runs to 16 residues. CDR1 and CDR2 (germline): MDHEN, SYDVKM. CDR3 amino acids: CASSSAWGGSTDTQYF. The CDR3 DNA is TGTGCCAGCAGTTCCGCTTGGGGAGGGAGCACAGATACGCAGTATTTT.

The chain joins TRBV2 to TRBJ2-1; 12 nucleotides match TRBD2. The ends lost 10 bases at V and 12 bases at J; junction bases unmatched: 16. Germline values: CDR1 SNHLY, CDR2 FYNNEI. This CDR3 contains 15 residues. This chain's CDR3 is CATRPLAGGLVAQFF. CDR3 nucleotides: TGTGCCACCAGACCCCTAGCGGGGGGGCTAGTCGCGCAGTTCTTC.

This rearrangement joins TRBV4-1 to TRBJ2-2; maybe TRBD2 (5 bases). The CDR3 is 17 amino acids. Trimming removed 0 bases from V and 0 bases from J, with 11 bases in between. Per germline, CDR1 MGHRA and CDR2 YSYEKL. The CDR3 DNA reads TGCGCCAGCAGCCAAGATCAGGTGAGGGCGAACACCGGGGAGCTGTTTTTT. Translation: CASSQDQVRANTGELFF.

The chain couples TRBV9 to TRBJ2-1, with TRBD2 matching over 11 bases. With V trimmed by 1 base and J by 8 bases, 5 bases remained unmatched. CDR3 size: 15 residues. Germline CDR1 SGDLS, CDR2 YYNGEE. CDR3 in DNA: TGTGCCAGCAGCGTATTACTAGCGGGGGTTGATGAGCAGTTCTTC. This encodes CASSVLLAGVDEQFF.

The chain combines TRBV7-6 with TRBJ2-1; possible D gene TRBD2, 7 bases. Germline V gene data show CDR1 as SGHVS and CDR2 as FNYEAQ. V was pared by 6 bases and J by 5 bases, with 14 bases between. This CDR3 is 14 amino acids long. This CDR3 reads CASRGGARNNEQFF. CDR3 nucleotides: TGTGCCAGCAGGGGGGGGGCTCGTAACAATGAGCAGTTCTTC.

CDR3 coding DNA: TGTGCCAGCAGCCCTCCGGGAAGGACTGAAAAACTGTTTTTT. It yields the protein CASSPPGRTEKLFF. V usage is TRBV5-4 and J usage is TRBJ1-4, with D unresolved. CDR3 length equals 14 residues. The V end was cut by 4 bases, the J end by 7 bases, with 14 bases between. The germline CDR1 and CDR2 sequences are SGHNT and YYREEE (reference sequence). The variable domain in full, completed from reference TRBV5-4 and TRBJ1-4, reads ETGVTQSPTHLIKTRGQQVTLRCSSQSGHNTVSWYQQALGQGPQFIFQYYREEENGRGNFPPRFSGLQFPNYSSELNVNALELDDSALYLCASSPPGRTEKLFFGSGTQLSVL.

This sequence joins TRBV27 and TRBJ2-3; 12 nucleotides line up with TRBD1. The germline gives CDR1 MNHEY, CDR2 SMNVEV (reference sequence). The CDR3 length is 15 residues. The V gene end was trimmed by 6 bases and the J gene end by 3 bases; junction bases not matched to a gene: 4. CDR3 loop: CASSGTGGATDTQYF. DNA of the CDR3: TGTGCCAGCAGCGGGACAGGGGGCGCAACAGATACGCAGTATTTT.

This clone has only a few counts. The chain has TRBV15 and TRBJ2-7, with 7 bases lining up with TRBD1. CDR1 is LNHNV and CDR2 is YYDKDF in the germline V gene (reference sequence). The J segment lost 5 bases and the V segment lost 1 base, leaving 2 bases of the junction unmatched. This CDR3 has 13 residues. CDR3 DNA: TGTGCCACCAGCAGAGCGACAGGGAACGAGCAGTACTTC. Its translation is CATSRATGNEQYF.

Points on this clone: Other nucleotide sequences in the sample specify the same CDR3. This rearrangement joins TRBV5-6 to TRBJ2-1, with no clear D. This CDR3 is 15 amino acids long. Trimming left V 4 bases short and J 0 bases short, with 11 bases between. The germline V gene has CDR1 SGHDT and CDR2 YYEEEE. CDR3 region: CASSLGGSSYNEQFF. CDR3 in DNA: TGTGCCAGCAGCCTAGGTGGTAGCTCCTACAATGAGCAGTTCTTC.

The chain combines TRBV10-3 with TRBJ1-2; 8 bases align to TRBD1. Trimming removed 7 bases from V and 4 bases from J; junction bases left unmatched: 8. The germline gives CDR1 ENHRY, CDR2 SYGVKD. The CDR3 has 14 residues. The CDR3: CAITRDRGAYGYTF. The CDR3 DNA follows: TGTGCCATCACCCGCGACAGGGGTGCCTATGGCTACACCTTC.

The chain combines TRBV21-1 with TRBJ2-1; the table calls TRBD2, which could not be checked here. TRBV21-1 is recorded as a pseudogene. The CDR3 runs 16 residues. The CDR3 loop reads CASSNGDSRPYIEQFF. The CDR3 DNA follows: TGTGCCAGCAGCAATGGGGACTCACGTCCCTACATAGAGCAGTTCTTC.

The J gene is TRBJ2-7, the V gene TRBV28, with D maybe TRBD1 (5 bases). The V gene lost 3 bases and the J gene lost 3 bases, with 18 bases spanning the gap. The CDR3 has 16 amino acids. The germline gives CDR1 MDHEN, CDR2 SYDVKM. CDR3 DNA sequence: TGTGCCAGCAGTTTGGGGCCCGCTAAGGCAGGCTACGAGCAGTACGTC. Amino acids: CASSLGPAKAGYEQYV.

This clone has just a few counts. J is TRBJ2-7 and V is TRBV30; 7 bases agree with TRBD1. J was trimmed by 2 bases and V by 6 bases; bases with no gene match: 7. Germline assignment: CDR1 GTSNPN and CDR2 SVGIG (reference sequence). This CDR3 has 13 amino acids. As DNA, the CDR3 is TGTGCCTGTATCTCAGGGGGAACCTACGAGCAGTACTTC. Translated: CACISGGTYEQYF. The variable domain in full, with the rest retrieved from reference TRBV30 and TRBJ2-7, is SQTIHQWPATLVQPVGSPLSLECTVEGTSNPNLYWYRQAAGRGLQLLFYSVGIGQISSEVPQNLSASRPQDRQFILSSKKLLLSDSGFYLCACISGGTYEQYFGPGTRLTVT.

The V gene is TRBV19, the J gene TRBJ1-5, with D possibly matching TRBD1 (6 bases). CDR3 size: 12 residues. V lost 7 bases and J 6 bases, leaving 10 bases between the germline ends. In germline, CDR1 is LNHDA, CDR2 SQIVND (reference sequence). The CDR3 reads CASNIRGQPQHF. CDR3 nucleotides: TGTGCCAGTAACATCAGGGGTCAGCCCCAGCATTTT.

The chain uses TRBV4-3 and TRBJ2-3; possible D gene TRBD2, 5 bases. The CDR3 consists of 16 residues. The germline gives CDR1 LGHNA, CDR2 YSLEER. Trimming shortened V by 0 bases and J by 0 bases, and 10 bases separated the two germline ends. The CDR3 DNA follows: TGCGCCAGCAGCCAAGATGCGGGTGGGAGCACAGATACGCAGTATTTT. It translates to CASSQDAGGSTDTQYF.

This chain uses TRBV5-5 with TRBJ2-3; TRBD2 is a possible D gene (5 bases). Germline V gene data show CDR1 as SGHKS and CDR2 as YYEKEE (reference sequence). This CDR3 contains 15 residues. V shed 6 bases and J shed 2 bases, with 16 bases lying between them. The CDR3 bases are TGTGCCAGCATCGGATACGGGGAGCCCACAGATACGCAGTATTTT. It specifies CASIGYGEPTDTQYF.

CDR3 DNA: TGTGCCAGTAGTAAGCCGGGGATCTCCTACGAGCAGTACTTC. This translates into CASSKPGISYEQYF. The chain carries TRBV19 and TRBJ2-7, with D perhaps TRBD2 (5 bases). The CDR3 is made up of 14 amino acids. Per the germline V gene, CDR1 is LNHDA and CDR2 is SQIVND (reference sequence). V lost 4 bases and J lost 0, with 10 bases in between.

V and J are TRBV27 and TRBJ1-2; 7 bases match TRBD1. In germline, CDR1 is MNHEY, CDR2 SMNVEV (reference sequence). The CDR3 runs to 12 residues. After removal of 4 bases from V and 8 bases from J, the junction contained 4 bases not matched to a gene. The chain's CDR3 is CASSSQGEGYTF. CDR3 in DNA: TGTGCCAGCAGTTCCCAGGGGGAAGGCTACACCTTC.

The V and J genes are TRBV2 and TRBJ2-1; possible D gene TRBD1, 5 bases. Germline CDR1 is SNHLY and CDR2 is FYNNEI. The CDR3 contains 14 residues. V lost 4 bases and J lost 1, with 8 bases in between. Written as DNA, the CDR3 is TGTGCCAGCAGTGGACAGCCGTCCTACAATGAGCAGTTCTTC. Translated: CASSGQPSYNEQFF.

V and J are TRBV7-9 and TRBJ2-5; 9 bases are shared with TRBD1. This CDR3 comprises 14 residues. CDR1 and CDR2 (germline): SEHNR, FQNEAQ (reference sequence). V was pared by 5 bases and J by 5 bases, with 6 bases of the junction left unmatched. The CDR3 nucleotides are TGTGCCAGCAGCCGAGGACAGGGGAGGGAGACCCAGTACTTC. As protein: CASSRGQGRETQYF. Together with reference TRBV7-9 and TRBJ2-5, the CDR3 gives the full variable domain: DTGVSQNPRHKITKRGQNVTFRCDPISEHNRLYWYRQTLGQGPEFLTYFQNEAQLEKSRLLSDRFSAERPKGSFSTLEIQRTEQGDSAMYLCASSRGQGRETQYFGPGTRLLVL.